This record concerns one T cell receptor beta chain sequence. Its matching antigen is unknown. PCR used 60 Vbeta primers and 13 Jbeta primers. Per the original data handling: There were about 80 million unique TCR beta chains by a later count, and about 12 million of them were shared. Profiling relied on immunoSEQ multiplex PCR, and the TCRdb table lists in-frame clones only, not all of them. Clone size and the V and J calls come from that table; the DNA yielded D and trimming. Of 90,000 or so clones listed, nearly 70% were seen once; the top ten hold roughly 16%. The source of the sample is a study of cytomegalovirus exposure and HLA in healthy donors. Turning to the study itself: Counted in an early data release were about 86 million unique TCRs from HLA-typed donors. General observations from the study: An analysis was carried out later, and it reportedly showed fewer N-insertions in an Asian-associated ancestry cluster than the approximately 670-donor mean. The listing of 150 to 200 TCR beta chains classed them as cytomegalovirus-associated.

This CDR3 spans 14 amino acids. The germline CDR1 and CDR2 sequences are GTSNPN and SVGIG (reference sequence). V shed 1 base, J shed 5 bases, and the junction held 2 bases outside the gene matches. This TCR came from a woman in her 50s in good health and CMV-seropositive. The genes are TRBV30 and TRBJ1-4; 9 positions match TRBD1. Sequencing was carried out using PBMCs. CDR3 loop: CAWSDRGLNEKLFF. For the CDR3, the DNA is TGTGCCTGGAGTGACAGGGGGCTCAATGAAAAACTGTTTTTT. Variable domain in full (rest from reference TRBV30 and TRBJ1-4): SQTIHQWPATLVQPVGSPLSLECTVEGTSNPNLYWYRQAAGRGLQLLFYSVGIGQISSEVPQNLSASRPQDRQFILSSKKLLLSDSGFYLCAWSDRGLNEKLFFGSGTQLSVL.